This entry features one T cell receptor beta chain sequence. Some clones are missing from TCRdb's copy, which holds only in-frame ones; the method was immunoSEQ multiplex PCR. Of approximately 61,000 clones in the sample, nearly 90% were seen once. The CDR3 is 12 amino acids. Trimming removed 2 bases at V and 8 bases at J, with 12 bases between. CDR1 and CDR2 (germline): GTSNPN, SVGIG (reference sequence). These data belong to a study of T cell changes during pregnancy in multiple sclerosis. The receptor comes from a female donor with multiple sclerosis, enrolled in a pregnancy study. The sequencing here drew on peripheral blood, taken in the first trimester of pregnancy. The chain has TRBV30 and TRBJ1-2; unclear D gene. The CDR3 loop reads CAWSNPSWGYTF. The CDR3 region has the DNA TGTGCCTGGAGTAACCCCAGTTGGGGCTACACCTTC. Variable domain in full (rest from reference TRBV30 and TRBJ1-2): SQTIHQWPATLVQPVGSPLSLECTVEGTSNPNLYWYRQAAGRGLQLLFYSVGIGQISSEVPQNLSASRPQDRQFILSSKKLLLSDSGFYLCAWSNPSWGYTFGSGTRLTVV.